Listed here is a single T cell receptor (beta chain). This sample is drawn from a study of cytomegalovirus exposure and HLA in healthy donors. Germline CDR1 and CDR2: KGHSH and LQKENI. This CDR3 region has 13 residues. The V end was cut by 3 bases, the J end by 6 bases, with 12 bases between. The primer mix had 60 Vbeta and 13 Jbeta primers. Produced via immunoSEQ multiplex PCR; TCRdb's table is partial and in-frame only. The sample records almost 200,000 clones, roughly 85% being singletons. This TCR derives from a woman aged 25 to 39 in good health and CMV-seropositive. Sample: PBMCs. The chain is built from TRBV18 and TRBJ2-7; D call uncertain. CDR3 sequence reads: CASSPASAVEQYF. CDR3 nucleotides: TGTGCCAGCTCACCGGCGTCGGCGGTCGAGCAGTACTTC.